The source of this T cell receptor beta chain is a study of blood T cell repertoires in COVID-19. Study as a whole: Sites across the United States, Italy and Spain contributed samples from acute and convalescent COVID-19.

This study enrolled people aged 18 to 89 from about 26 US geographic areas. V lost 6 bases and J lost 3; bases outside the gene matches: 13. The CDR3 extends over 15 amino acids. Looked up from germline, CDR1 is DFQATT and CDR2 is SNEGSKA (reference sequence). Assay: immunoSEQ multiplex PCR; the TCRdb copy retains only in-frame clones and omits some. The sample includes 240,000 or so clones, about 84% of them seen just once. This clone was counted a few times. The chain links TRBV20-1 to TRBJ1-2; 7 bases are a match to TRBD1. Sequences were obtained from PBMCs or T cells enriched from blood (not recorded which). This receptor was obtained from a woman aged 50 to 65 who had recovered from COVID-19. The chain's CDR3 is CSASDPTGWDYGYTF. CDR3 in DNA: TGCAGTGCCAGTGACCCGACAGGGTGGGACTATGGCTACACCTTC.